This T cell receptor beta chain was identified during a study of cytomegalovirus exposure and HLA in healthy donors. The PCR had 60 Vbeta and 13 Jbeta primers. The table came from immunoSEQ multiplex PCR; TCRdb's copy has only in-frame clones and leaves some out. The sample has over 150,000 clones, approximately 80% seen once. Germline CDR1 reads SGHRS; CDR2 reads YFSETQ. The CDR3 sequence is 15 residues long. V dropped 4 bases and J dropped 2 bases, with 15 bases sitting between them. Sample: PBMCs. The V gene is TRBV5-1, the J gene TRBJ2-5; D is perhaps TRBD2 (6 bases). The TCR sequence derives from a woman aged 40 to 50 in good health and CMV-seropositive. This chain's CDR3 is CASSRSGDGQETQYF. In nucleotides, the CDR3 is TGCGCCAGCAGCCGGTCGGGGGACGGGCAAGAGACCCAGTACTTC.